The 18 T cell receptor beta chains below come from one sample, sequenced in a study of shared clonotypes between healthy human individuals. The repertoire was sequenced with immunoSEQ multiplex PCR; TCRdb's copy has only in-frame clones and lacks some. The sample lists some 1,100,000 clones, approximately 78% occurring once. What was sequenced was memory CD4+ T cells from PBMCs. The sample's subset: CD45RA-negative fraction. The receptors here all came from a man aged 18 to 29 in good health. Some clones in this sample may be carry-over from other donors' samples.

For the CDR3, the DNA is TGTGCCAGCAGCTTAAGGGGACATGGCACTGAAGCTTTCTTT. It translates to CASSLRGHGTEAFF. This chain connects TRBV11-2 to TRBJ1-1; maybe TRBD1 (6 bases). Trimming removed 2 bases from V and 4 bases from J, with 11 bases in between. The CDR3 has 14 amino acids. The germline gives CDR1 SGHAT, CDR2 FQNNGV.

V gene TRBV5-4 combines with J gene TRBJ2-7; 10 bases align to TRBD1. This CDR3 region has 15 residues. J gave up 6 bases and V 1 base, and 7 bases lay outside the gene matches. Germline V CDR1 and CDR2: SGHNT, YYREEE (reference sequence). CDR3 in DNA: TGTGCCAGCAGCTTGTCTCCGGGACAGGGGAGCGAGCAGTACTTC. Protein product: CASSLSPGQGSEQYF.

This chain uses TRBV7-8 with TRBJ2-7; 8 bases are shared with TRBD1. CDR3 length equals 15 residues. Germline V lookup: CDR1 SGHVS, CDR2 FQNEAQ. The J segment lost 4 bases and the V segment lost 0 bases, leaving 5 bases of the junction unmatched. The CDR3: CASSLALYRGYEQYF. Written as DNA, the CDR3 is TGTGCCAGCAGCTTAGCGCTCTACAGGGGGTACGAGCAGTACTTC.

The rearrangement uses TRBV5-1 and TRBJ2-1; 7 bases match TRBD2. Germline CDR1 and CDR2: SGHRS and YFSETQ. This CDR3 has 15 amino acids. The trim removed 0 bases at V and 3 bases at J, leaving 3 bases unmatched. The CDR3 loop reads CASSLVASGYNEQFF. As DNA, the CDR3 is TGCGCCAGCAGCTTGGTTGCTAGCGGCTACAATGAGCAGTTCTTC.

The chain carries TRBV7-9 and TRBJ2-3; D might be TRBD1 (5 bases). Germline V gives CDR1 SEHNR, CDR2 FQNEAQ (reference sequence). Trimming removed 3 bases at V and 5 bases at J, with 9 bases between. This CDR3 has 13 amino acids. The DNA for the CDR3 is TGTGCCAGCAGCTTTGGTACAGGAGATACGCAGTATTTT. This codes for CASSFGTGDTQYF.

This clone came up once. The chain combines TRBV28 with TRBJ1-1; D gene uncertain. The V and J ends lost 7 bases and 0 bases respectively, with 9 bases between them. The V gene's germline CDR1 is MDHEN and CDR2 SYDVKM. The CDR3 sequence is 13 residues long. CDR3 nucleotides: TGTGCCAGCACGAAACGGTTGAACACTGAAGCTTTCTTT. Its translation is CASTKRLNTEAFF.

CDR3 coding DNA: TGTGCCAGCCATATGAAGGACTACCGACTTCGGGATACGCAGTATTTT. Its protein product is CASHMKDYRLRDTQYF. The chain links TRBV5-8 to TRBJ2-3, with D tentatively TRBD2 (6 bases). The length of the CDR3 is 16 residues. From germline, CDR1 is SGHTS and CDR2 YDEGEE. Trimming removed 7 bases from V and 6 bases from J, with 24 bases in between.

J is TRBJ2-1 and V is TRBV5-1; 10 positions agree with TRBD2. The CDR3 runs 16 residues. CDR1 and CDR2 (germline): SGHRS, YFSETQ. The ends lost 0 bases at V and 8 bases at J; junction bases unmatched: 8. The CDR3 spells CASSLAASGRLDEQFF. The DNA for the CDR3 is TGCGCCAGCAGCTTGGCGGCTAGCGGGAGATTGGATGAGCAGTTCTTC.

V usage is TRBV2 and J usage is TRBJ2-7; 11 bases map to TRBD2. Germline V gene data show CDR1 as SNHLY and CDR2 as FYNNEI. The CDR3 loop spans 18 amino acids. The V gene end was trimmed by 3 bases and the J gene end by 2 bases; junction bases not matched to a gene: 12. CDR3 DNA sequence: TGTGCCAGCAGTGAGGGGATTAGGACTAGCGGGCGGCCCTACGAGCAGTACTTC. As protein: CASSEGIRTSGRPYEQYF.

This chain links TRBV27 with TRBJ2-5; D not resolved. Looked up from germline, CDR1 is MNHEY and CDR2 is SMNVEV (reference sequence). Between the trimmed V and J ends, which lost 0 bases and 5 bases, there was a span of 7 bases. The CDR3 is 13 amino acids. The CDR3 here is CASSLSLPETQYF. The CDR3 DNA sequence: TGTGCCAGCAGTTTATCGTTGCCGGAGACCCAGTACTTC.

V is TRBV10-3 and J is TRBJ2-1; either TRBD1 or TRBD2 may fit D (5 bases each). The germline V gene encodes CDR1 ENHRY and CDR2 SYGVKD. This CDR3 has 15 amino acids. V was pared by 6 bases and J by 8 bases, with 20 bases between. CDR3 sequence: CAISDAGARGDEQFF. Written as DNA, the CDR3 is TGTGCCATCAGCGACGCCGGGGCCCGGGGCGATGAGCAGTTCTTC.

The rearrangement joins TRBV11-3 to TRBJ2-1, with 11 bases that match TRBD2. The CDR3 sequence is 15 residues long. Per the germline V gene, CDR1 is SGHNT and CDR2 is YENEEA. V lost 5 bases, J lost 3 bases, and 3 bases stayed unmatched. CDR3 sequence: CASSLAGGNYNEQFF. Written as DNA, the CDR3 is TGTGCCAGCAGCCTAGCGGGAGGAAACTACAATGAGCAGTTCTTC.

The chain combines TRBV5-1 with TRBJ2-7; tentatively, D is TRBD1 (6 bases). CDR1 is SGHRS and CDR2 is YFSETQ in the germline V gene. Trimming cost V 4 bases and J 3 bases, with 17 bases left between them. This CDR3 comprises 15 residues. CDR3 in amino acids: CASSPRGTQHYEQYF. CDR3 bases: TGCGCCAGCAGCCCGCGTGGGACACAGCACTACGAGCAGTACTTC.

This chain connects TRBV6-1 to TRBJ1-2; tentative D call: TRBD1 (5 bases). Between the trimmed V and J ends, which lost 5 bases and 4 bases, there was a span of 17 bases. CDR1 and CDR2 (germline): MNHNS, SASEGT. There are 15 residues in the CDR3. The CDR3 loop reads CASSRSGGFGYGYTF. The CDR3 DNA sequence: TGTGCCAGCAGTCGCTCGGGGGGTTTCGGCTATGGCTACACCTTC.

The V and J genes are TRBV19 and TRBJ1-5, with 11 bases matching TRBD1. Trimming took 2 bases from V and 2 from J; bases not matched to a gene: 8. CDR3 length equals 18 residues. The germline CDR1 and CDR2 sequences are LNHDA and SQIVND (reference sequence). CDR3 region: CASSIFGQGARGNQPQHF. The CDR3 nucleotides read TGTGCCAGTAGTATATTCGGACAGGGGGCTCGAGGCAATCAGCCCCAGCATTTT. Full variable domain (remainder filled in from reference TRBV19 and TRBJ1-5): DGGITQSPKYLFRKEGQNVTLSCEQNLNHDAMYWYRQDPGQGLRLIYYSQIVNDFQKGDIAEGYSVSREKKESFPLTVTSAQKNPTAFYLCASSIFGQGARGNQPQHFGDGTRLSIL.

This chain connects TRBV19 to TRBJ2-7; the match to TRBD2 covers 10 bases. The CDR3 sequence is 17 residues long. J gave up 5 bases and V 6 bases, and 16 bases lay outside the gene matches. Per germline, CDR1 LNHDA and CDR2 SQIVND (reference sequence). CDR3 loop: CASSPSGSGRGGHEQYF. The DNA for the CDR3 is TGTGCCAGTAGCCCGTCGGGCAGCGGGAGGGGAGGCCACGAGCAGTACTTC.

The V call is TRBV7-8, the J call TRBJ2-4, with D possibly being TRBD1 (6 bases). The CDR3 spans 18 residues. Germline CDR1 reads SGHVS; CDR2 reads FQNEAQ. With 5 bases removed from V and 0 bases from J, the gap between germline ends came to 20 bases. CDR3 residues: CASSPRRGNYKAKNIQYF. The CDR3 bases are TGTGCCAGCAGCCCTCGCAGGGGAAATTATAAAGCCAAAAACATTCAGTACTTC.

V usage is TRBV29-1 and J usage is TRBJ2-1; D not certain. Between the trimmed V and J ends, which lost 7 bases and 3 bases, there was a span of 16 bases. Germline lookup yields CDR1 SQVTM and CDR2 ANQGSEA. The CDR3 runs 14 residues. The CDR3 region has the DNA TGCAGCGGAAGAGGTACCTCTAACTACAATGAGCAGTTCTTC. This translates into CSGRGTSNYNEQFF.